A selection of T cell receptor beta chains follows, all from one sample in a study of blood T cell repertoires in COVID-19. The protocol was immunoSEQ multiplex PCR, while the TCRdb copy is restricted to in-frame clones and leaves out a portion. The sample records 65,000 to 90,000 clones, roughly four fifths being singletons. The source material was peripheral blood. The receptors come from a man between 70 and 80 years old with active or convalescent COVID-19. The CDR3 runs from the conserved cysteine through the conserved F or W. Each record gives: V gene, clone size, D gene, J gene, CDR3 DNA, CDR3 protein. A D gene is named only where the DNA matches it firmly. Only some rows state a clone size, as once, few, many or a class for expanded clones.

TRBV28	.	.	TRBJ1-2	TGTGCCAGCAGACCAACAGACCACTATGGCTACACCTTC	CASRPTDHYGYTF
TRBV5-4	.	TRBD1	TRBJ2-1	TGTGCCAGCAGACCCTGGGACAGGGTCTACAATGAGCAGTTCTTC	CASRPWDRVYNEQFF
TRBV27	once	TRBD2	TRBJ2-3	TGTGCCAGCAGTTTATCGACTAGCGGGGGTGGAGATACGCAGTATTTT	CASSLSTSGGGDTQYF
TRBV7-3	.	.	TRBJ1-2	TGTGCCAGCAGCGAGACACCGGGACTGAACTATGGCTACACCTTC	CASSETPGLNYGYTF
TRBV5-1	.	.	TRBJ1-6	TGCGCCAGCGGATTGGGGCCGGAACAGGGATCACCCCTCCACTTT	CASGLGPEQGSPLHF
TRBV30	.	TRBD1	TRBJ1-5	TGTGCCTGGAGTCATCGGGCAGGGGGGAATCAGCCCCAGCATTTT	CAWSHRAGGNQPQHF
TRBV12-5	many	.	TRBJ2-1	TGTGCTAGTGGTTCACAAACCTTTGGACAGATCTACAATGAGCAGTTCTTC	CASGSQTFGQIYNEQFF
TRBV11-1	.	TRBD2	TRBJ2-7	TGTGCCAGCAGCTTAACTAGCGGTCCCTACGAGCAGTACTTC	CASSLTSGPYEQYF
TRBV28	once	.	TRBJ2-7	TGTGCCAGCAGCCCACGGCAGGGTGGTTACGAGCAGTACTTC	CASSPRQGGYEQYF
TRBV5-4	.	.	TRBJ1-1	TGTGCCAGCAGCATAAACACTGAAGCTTTCTTT	CASSINTEAFF
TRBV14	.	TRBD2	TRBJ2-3	TGTGCCAGCAGCGACCTAGCGGGGGGGCCCACCACGAATACGCAGTATTTT	CASSDLAGGPTTNTQYF
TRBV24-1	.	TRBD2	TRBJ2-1	TGTGCCACCAGTGATAGCGGGGGGGTCCCCTCCTACAATGAGCAGTTCTTC	CATSDSGGVPSYNEQFF
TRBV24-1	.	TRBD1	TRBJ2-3	TGTGCCACCAGTGATTCCAGACAGGGGGGAACAGATACGCAGTATTTT	CATSDSRQGGTDTQYF
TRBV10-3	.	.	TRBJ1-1	TGTGCCATCAGCCAGGGGTCCTTGAACACTGAAGCTTTCTTT	CAISQGSLNTEAFF
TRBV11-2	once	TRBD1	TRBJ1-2	TGTGCCAGCAGCTTAGAAGGGACAGTCGGGCCAGGTGGCTACACCTTC	CASSLEGTVGPGGYTF
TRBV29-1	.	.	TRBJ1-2	TGCAGCGTTGAAGATGATAGATACTATGGCTACACCTTC	CSVEDDRYYGYTF
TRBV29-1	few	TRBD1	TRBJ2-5	TGCAGCGTCCTGGACAGGTCGGGTGGTGAGACCCAGTACTTC	CSVLDRSGGETQYF
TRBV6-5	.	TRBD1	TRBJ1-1	TGTGCCAGCAGTCCACAGACAGGGTGGAACACTGAAGCTTTCTTT	CASSPQTGWNTEAFF
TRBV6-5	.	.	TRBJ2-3	TGTGCCAGCAGTTACGAGGGTAGGGACACAGATACGCAGTATTTT	CASSYEGRDTDTQYF
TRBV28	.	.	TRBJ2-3	TGTGCCAGCAGTTCTTTGGACTCCACAGATACGCAGTATTTT	CASSSLDSTDTQYF
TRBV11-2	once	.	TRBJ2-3	TGTGCCAGCAGCTCTACAGCTACCCAACGGGGGGATACGCAGTATTTT	CASSSTATQRGDTQYF
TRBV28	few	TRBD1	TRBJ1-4	TGTGCCAGCAGGAGACAGGGCTTACTAAGTGAAAAACTGTTTTTT	CASRRQGLLSEKLFF
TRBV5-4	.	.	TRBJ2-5	TGTGCCAGCAGCTCCTACGGCCAGGGGGAGACCCAGTACTTC	CASSSYGQGETQYF
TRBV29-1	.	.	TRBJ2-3	TGCAGCGTCAGGCGTGCCACCACGACAGATACGCAGTATTTT	CSVRRATTTDTQYF
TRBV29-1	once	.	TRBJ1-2	TGCAGCGTTGGGGGGCAGGGTTTGGGCTATGGCTACACCTTC	CSVGGQGLGYGYTF
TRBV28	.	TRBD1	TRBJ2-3	TGTGCCAGCAGTCTTGACAGGGTAGTGGATACGCAGTATTTT	CASSLDRVVDTQYF
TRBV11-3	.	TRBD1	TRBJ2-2	TGTGCCAGCAGCCTCGACAGGGGCCCCGGGGAGCTGTTTTTT	CASSLDRGPGELFF
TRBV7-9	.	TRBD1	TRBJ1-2	TGTGCCGGGGTACCTTCGGGACAGGGGGAAGGCTACACCTTC	CAGVPSGQGEGYTF
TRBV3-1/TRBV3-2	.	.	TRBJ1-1	TGTGCCAGCAGCCAACAGATGGACACTGAAGCTTTCTTT	CASSQQMDTEAFF
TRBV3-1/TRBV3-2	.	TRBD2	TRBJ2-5	TGTGCCAGCAGCCAGGGAGCCCCGGGGGGCCAAGAGACCCAGTACTTC	CASSQGAPGGQETQYF
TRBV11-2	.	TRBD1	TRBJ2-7	TGTGCCAGCAGCTACACCGGGACAGGGGTGGGCGAGCAGTACTTC	CASSYTGTGVGEQYF
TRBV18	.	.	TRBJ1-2	TGTGCCAGCTCACCAGGGGCGGGGAACTCGGGCTACACCTTC	CASSPGAGNSGYTF
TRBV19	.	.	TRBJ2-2	TGTGCCAGTTGTGAAAGGGAGGTCGGGGAGCTGTTTTTT	CASCEREVGELFF
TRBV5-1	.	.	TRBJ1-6	TGCGCCAGCAGCTTAAACGAGAGCCCCAATTCACCCCTCCACTTT	CASSLNESPNSPLHF
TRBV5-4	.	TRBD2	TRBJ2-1	TGTGCCAGCAGCTCCCCTCAGGGCGGGGGGGGCAATGAGCAGTTCTTC	CASSSPQGGGGNEQFF
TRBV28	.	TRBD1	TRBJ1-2	TGTGCCAGCAGAACAGGGGTGGGCTACACCTTC	CASRTGVGYTF
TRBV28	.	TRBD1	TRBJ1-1	TGTGCCAGCAGTTTTACTTGGGACAGGGAAAGCACTGAAGCTTTCTTT	CASSFTWDRESTEAFF
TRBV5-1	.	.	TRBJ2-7	TGCGCCAGCAGCTTGACAGTGGAGGCCTACGAGCAGTACTTC	CASSLTVEAYEQYF
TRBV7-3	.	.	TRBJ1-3	TGTGCCAGCAGCTCCGGGGGGGCAGACACCATATATTTT	CASSSGGADTIYF
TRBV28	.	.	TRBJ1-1	TGTGCCAGCAGGTCGCCGGGACTCGCGACGGACACTGAAGCTTTCTTT	CASRSPGLATDTEAFF
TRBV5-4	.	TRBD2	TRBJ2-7	TGTGCCAGCAGCCAATTAGCGGGGGGCCCTCCTTACGAGCAGTACTTC	CASSQLAGGPPYEQYF
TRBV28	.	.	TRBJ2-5	TGTGCCAGCAGTTTACGACTAGAGACCCAGTACTTC	CASSLRLETQYF
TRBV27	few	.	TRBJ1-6	TGTGCCAGCAAGAGCTCCTATAATTCACCCCTCCACTTT	CASKSSYNSPLHF
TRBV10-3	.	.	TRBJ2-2	TGTGCCATCAGTGCGCGGGGGCGGGACACCGGGGAGCTGTTTTTT	CAISARGRDTGELFF
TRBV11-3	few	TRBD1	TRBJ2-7	TGTGCCAGCAGCTTATCCCGACAGGGACACTCCTACGAGCAGTACTTC	CASSLSRQGHSYEQYF
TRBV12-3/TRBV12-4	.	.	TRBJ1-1	TGTGCCAGCAGTTTTAGTTCGAGTGAAGCTTTCTTT	CASSFSSSEAFF
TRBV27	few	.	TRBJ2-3	TGTGCCAGCAGTTTATCGATCAGATCTGAAGATACGCAGTATTTT	CASSLSIRSEDTQYF
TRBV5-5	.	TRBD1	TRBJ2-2	TGTGCCAGCAGCTTCCACCGGGACAGACCTACCGGGGAGCTGTTTTTT	CASSFHRDRPTGELFF
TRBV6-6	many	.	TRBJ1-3	TGTGCCAGCAGTTACTCGAGAGTCTACAACACCATATATTTT	CASSYSRVYNTIYF
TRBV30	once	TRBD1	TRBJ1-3	TGTGCCTGGAGTGAAGGGACAGGGGGTGGAAACACCATATATTTT	CAWSEGTGGGNTIYF
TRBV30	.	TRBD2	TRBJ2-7	TGTGCCTGGGCCCTAGCGGGGGGGGACTACGAGCAGTACTTC	CAWALAGGDYEQYF
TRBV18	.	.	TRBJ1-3	TGTGCCAGCTCACCAAACAGAAACACCATATATTTT	CASSPNRNTIYF
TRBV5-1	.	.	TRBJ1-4	TGCGCCAGCAGCCCGGTCGGCGGCTCAACTAATGAAAAACTGTTTTTT	CASSPVGGSTNEKLFF